The clone carrying this T cell receptor beta chain was detected only a few times. Its matching antigen is unknown. The data were taken from a study of T cells after yellow fever vaccination. Regarding the study as a whole: A small proportion of clonotypes was detected in both the CD4 and CD8 compartments.

The CDR3 spans 13 residues. V shed 7 bases, J shed 4 bases, and the junction held 7 bases outside the gene matches. Germline loops: CDR1 SQVTM, CDR2 ANQGSEA. TCRdb independently ran MiXCR on the 5' RACE reads; one entry per CDR3 protein. The top ten clones hold 20% to 30% of a sample with hundreds of thousands of distinct CDR3 sequences, less than 4.5% of them seen once. Here the sequenced sample was PBMCs, taken on the day of the yellow fever booster vaccination. The receptor's source is a man aged 18 to 30 who received the YFV17D yellow fever vaccine. The chain links TRBV29-1 to TRBJ1-2, with 9 bases matching TRBD1. CDR3 residues: CSANRGLGYGYTF. CDR3 in DNA: TGCAGCGCAAACAGGGGGCTGGGCTATGGCTACACCTTC.